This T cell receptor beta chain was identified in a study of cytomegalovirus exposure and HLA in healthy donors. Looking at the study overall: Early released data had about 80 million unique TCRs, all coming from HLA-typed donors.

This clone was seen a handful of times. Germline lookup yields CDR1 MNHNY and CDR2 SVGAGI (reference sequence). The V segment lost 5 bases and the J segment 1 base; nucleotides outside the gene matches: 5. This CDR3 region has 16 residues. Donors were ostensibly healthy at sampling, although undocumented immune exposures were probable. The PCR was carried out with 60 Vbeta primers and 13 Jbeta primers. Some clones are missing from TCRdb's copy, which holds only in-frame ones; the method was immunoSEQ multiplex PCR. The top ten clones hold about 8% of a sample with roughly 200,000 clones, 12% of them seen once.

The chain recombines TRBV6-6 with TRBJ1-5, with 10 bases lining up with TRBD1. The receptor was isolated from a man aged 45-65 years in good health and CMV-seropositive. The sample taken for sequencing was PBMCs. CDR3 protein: CASSPRQGASNQPQHF. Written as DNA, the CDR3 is TGTGCCAGCAGTCCCCGACAGGGGGCGAGCAATCAGCCCCAGCATTTT.